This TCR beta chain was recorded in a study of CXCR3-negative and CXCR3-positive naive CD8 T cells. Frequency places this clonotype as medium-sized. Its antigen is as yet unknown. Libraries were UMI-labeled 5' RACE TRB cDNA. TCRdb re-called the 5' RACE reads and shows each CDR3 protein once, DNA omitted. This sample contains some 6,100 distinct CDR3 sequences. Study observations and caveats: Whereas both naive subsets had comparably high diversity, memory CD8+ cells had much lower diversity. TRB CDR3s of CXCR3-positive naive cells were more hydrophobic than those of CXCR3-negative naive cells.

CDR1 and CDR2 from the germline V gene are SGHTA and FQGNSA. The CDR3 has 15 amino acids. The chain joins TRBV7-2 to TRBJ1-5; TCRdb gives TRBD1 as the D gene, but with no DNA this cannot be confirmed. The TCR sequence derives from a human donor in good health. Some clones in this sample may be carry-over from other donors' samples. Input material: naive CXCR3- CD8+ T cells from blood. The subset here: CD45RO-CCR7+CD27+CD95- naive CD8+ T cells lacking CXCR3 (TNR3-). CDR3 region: CASSLDQGAYQPQHF.